This T cell receptor beta chain was captured in a study of cytomegalovirus exposure and HLA in healthy donors. Study context: Genotyping of some 390 donors showed that about 79% belonged to the Caucasian-associated ancestry cluster.

The study ran its PCR with 60 Vbeta and 13 Jbeta primers. Profiling relied on immunoSEQ multiplex PCR, and the TCRdb table lists in-frame clones only, not all of them. The sample holds about 160,000 clones, around 74% seen once. Among the donors, all were healthy bone marrow donors. The CDR3 runs 11 residues. Germline lookup yields CDR1 SQVTM and CDR2 ANQGSEA. The ends were cut back, 1 base at V and 3 bases at J, with 4 bases in the middle. Note on this clone: Its antigen remains unidentified.

Study-wide results and caveats: Most subjects had HLA-A and HLA-B alleles reportedly predicted accurately by TCR beta sequences.

This TCR was recovered from a female donor in good health and CMV-seronegative. V gene TRBV29-1 combines with J gene TRBJ2-7; D unclear. Sequencing used PBMCs. CDR3 region: CSVEGSYEQYF. The DNA of the CDR3 is TGCAGCGTTGAAGGGAGCTACGAGCAGTACTTC.